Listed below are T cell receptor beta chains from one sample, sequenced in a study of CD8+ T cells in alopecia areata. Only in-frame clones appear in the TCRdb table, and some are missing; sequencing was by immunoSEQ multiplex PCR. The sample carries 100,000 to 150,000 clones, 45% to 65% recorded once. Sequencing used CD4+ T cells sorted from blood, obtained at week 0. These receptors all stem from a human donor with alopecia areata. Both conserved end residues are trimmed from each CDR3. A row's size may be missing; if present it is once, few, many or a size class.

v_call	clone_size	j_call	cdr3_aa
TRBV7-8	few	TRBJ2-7	ASSLGSGALSYEQY
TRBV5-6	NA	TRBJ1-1	ASSLVAGATEAF
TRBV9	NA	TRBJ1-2	ASSVGVEGEDYGYT
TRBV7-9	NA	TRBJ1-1	ASSPLTDTEAF
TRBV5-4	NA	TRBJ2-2	ASSLARGRDTGELF
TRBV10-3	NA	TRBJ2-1	AISKGGNSYNEQF
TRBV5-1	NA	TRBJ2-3	ASSLTQDTDTQY
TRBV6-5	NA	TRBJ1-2	ASSTPFRDRGGYT
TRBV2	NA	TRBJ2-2	ASSERGRRTGELF
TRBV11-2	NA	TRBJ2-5	ASSLRGGRMETQY
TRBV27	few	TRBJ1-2	ASSGTGTSYGYT
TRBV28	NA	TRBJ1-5	ASSFSSGYNQPQH
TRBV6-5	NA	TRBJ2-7	ASRTGTGGSYEQY
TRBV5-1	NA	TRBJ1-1	ASRLRTGTTEAF
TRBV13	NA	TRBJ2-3	ASSSRVTDTQY
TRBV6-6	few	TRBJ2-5	ASSSVRQETQY
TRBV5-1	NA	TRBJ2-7	ASRMTGNSYEQY
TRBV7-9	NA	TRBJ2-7	ASSSTGSYEQY
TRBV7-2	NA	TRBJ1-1	ASSLQGYTEAF
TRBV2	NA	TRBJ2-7	ASRSDRYEQY
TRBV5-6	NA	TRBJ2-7	ASSLVGHEQY
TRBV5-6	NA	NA	ASSLDRVNEQY
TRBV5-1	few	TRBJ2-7	ASSWGTGDPYEQY
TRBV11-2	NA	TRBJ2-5	ASSKDRGVETQY
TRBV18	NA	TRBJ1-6	ASSPPDSPLH